This record looks at one TCR beta chain sequence and its context. The data originate from a study of control samples from healthy donors and cancer patients. The V and J ends lost 4 bases and 2 bases, in that order; junction bases with no gene match: 5. CDR3 length: 14 amino acids. Germline V CDR1 and CDR2: KGHSH, LQKENI. Clones were sequenced by immunoSEQ multiplex PCR, and TCRdb holds only the in-frame ones, with some missing. The table has 170,000 or so clones, over 85% seen once. The rearrangement joins TRBV18 to TRBJ2-7, with TRBD1 matching over 7 bases. This sequence was found in a man younger than 35 in good health. The sequenced sample was blood. The CDR3 DNA is TGTGCCAGCTCACTAAACAGGGGTGCCTACGAGCAGTACTTC. Translation gives CASSLNRGAYEQYF. The full variable domain, completed using reference TRBV18 and TRBJ2-7, is NAGVMQNPRHLVRRRGQEARLRCSPMKGHSHVYWYRQLPEEGLKFMVYLQKENIIDESGMPKERFSAEFPKEGPSILRIQQVVRGDSAAYFCASSLNRGAYEQYFGPGTRLTVT.